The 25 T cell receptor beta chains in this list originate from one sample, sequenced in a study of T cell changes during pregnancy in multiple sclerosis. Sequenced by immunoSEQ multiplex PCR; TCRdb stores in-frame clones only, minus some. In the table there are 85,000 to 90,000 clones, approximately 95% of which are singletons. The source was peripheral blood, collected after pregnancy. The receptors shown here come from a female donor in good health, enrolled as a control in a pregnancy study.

For the CDR3, the DNA is TGTGCCAGCAGCTCGGCGACAGGTCCCACCGGGGAGCTGTTTTTT. Its translation: CASSSATGPTGELFF. This chain joins TRBV5-5 and TRBJ2-2; D perhaps matches TRBD1 (6 bases). The CDR3 extends over 15 amino acids. Germline lookup yields CDR1 SGHKS and CDR2 YYEKEE (reference sequence). Between the trimmed V and J ends, which lost 3 bases and 4 bases, there was a span of 13 bases.

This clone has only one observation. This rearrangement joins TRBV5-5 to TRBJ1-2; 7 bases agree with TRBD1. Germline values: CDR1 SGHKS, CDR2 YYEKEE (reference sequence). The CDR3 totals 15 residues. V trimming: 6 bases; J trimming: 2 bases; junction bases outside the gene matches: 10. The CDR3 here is CASNAGTAINYGYTF. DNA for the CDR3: TGTGCCAGCAACGCCGGGACAGCAATCAACTATGGCTACACCTTC.

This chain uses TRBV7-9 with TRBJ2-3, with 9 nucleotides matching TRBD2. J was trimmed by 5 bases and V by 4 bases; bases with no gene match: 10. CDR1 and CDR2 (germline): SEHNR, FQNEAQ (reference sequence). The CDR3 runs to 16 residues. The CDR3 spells CASSSPLAGIGDTQYF. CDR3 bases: TGTGCCAGCAGCTCCCCCCTAGCGGGGATAGGAGATACGCAGTATTTT.

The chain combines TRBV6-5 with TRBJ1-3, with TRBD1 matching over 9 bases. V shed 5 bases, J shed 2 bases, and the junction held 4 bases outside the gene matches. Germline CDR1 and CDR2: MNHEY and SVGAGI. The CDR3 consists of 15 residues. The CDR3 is CASSGTGGPGNTIYF. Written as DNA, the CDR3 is TGTGCCAGCAGTGGAACAGGGGGCCCTGGAAACACCATATATTTT.

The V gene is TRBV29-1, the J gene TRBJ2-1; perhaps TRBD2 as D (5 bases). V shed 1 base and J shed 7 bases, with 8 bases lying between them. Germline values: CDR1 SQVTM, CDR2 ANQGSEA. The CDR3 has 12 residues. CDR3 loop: CSVEGGSNEQFF. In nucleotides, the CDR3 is TGCAGCGTTGAAGGAGGGTCGAATGAGCAGTTCTTC.

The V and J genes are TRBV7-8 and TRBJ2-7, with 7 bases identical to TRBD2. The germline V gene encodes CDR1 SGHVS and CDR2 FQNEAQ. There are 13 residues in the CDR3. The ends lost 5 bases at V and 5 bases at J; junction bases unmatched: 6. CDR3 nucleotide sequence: TGTGCCAGCAGCCGGACTAGTGGGCACGAGCAGTACTTC. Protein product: CASSRTSGHEQYF.

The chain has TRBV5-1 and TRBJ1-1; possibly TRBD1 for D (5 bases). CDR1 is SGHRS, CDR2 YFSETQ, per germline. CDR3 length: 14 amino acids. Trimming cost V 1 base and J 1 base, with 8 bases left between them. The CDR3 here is CASSLTGANTEAFF. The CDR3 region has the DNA TGCGCCAGCAGCTTGACAGGAGCGAACACTGAAGCTTTCTTT.

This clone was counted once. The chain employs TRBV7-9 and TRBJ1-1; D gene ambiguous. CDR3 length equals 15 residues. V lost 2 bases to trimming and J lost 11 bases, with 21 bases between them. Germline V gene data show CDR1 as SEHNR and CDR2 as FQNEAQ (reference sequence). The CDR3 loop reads CASSLYPPRVAPAFF. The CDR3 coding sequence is TGTGCCAGCAGCTTATACCCTCCGCGGGTAGCTCCGGCTTTCTTT.

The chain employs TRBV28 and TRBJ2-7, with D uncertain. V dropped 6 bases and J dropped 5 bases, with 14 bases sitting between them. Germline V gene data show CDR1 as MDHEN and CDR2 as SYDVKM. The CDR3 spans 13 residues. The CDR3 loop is CASSRENADEQYF. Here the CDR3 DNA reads TGTGCCAGCAGCCGCGAAAACGCCGACGAGCAGTACTTC.

The CDR3 bases are TGTGCCAGCAGTTACCCGGGAGGCAATCAGCCCCAGCATTTT. Amino acids: CASSYPGGNQPQHF. V gene TRBV28 combines with J gene TRBJ1-5; D not certain. Deletions cut 4 bases from V and 2 bases from J, with 9 bases between. The CDR3 extends over 14 amino acids. CDR1 is MDHEN and CDR2 is SYDVKM in the germline V gene.

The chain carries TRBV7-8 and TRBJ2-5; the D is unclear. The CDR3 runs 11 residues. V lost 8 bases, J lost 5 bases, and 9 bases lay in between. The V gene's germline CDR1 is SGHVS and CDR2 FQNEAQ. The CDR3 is CASLRAETQYF. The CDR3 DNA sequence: TGTGCCAGCTTGAGAGCGGAGACCCAGTACTTC.

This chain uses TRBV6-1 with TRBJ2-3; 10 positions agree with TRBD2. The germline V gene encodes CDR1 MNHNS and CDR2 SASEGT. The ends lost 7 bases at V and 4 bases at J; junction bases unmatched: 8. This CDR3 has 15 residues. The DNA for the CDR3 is TGTGCCAGCACCGCGCTAGCGGGAGTTCCAGATACGCAGTATTTT. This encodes CASTALAGVPDTQYF.

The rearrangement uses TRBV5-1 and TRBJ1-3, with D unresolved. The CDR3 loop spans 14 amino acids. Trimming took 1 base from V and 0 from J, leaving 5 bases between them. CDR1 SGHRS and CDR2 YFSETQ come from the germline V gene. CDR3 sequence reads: CASSLTVSGNTIYF. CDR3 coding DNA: TGCGCCAGCAGCTTGACAGTCTCTGGAAACACCATATATTTT.

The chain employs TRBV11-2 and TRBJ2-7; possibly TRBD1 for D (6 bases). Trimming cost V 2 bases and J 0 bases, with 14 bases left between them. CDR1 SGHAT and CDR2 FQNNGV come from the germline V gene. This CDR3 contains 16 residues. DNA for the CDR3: TGTGCCAGCAGCTTACTCCCCAGGGGAAGCTCCTACGAGCAGTACTTC. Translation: CASSLLPRGSSYEQYF.

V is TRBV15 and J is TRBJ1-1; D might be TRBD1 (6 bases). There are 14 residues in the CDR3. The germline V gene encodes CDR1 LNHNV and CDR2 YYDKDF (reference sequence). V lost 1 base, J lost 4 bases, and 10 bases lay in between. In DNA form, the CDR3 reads TGTGCCACCAGCAGAGGGGGGCTGGGCACTGAAGCTTTCTTT. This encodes CATSRGGLGTEAFF.

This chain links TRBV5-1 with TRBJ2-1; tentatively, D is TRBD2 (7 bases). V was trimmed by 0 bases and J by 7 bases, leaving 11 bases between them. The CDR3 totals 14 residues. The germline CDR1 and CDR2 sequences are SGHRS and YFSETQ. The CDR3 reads CASSLEGGKNEQFF. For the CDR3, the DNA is TGCGCCAGCAGCTTGGAGGGGGGGAAGAATGAGCAGTTCTTC. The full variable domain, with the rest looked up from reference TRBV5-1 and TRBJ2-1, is KAGVTQTPRYLIKTRGQQVTLSCSPISGHRSVSWYQQTPGQGLQFLFEYFSETQRNKGNFPGRFSGRQFSNSRSEMNVSTLELGDSALYLCASSLEGGKNEQFFGPGTRLTVL.

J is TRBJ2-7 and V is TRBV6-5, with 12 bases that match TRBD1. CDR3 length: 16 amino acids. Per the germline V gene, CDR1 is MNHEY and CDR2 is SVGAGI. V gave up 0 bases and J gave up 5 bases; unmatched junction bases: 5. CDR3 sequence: CASSYSGTGGQDEQYF. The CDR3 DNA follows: TGTGCCAGCAGTTACTCCGGGACAGGGGGCCAGGACGAGCAGTACTTC.

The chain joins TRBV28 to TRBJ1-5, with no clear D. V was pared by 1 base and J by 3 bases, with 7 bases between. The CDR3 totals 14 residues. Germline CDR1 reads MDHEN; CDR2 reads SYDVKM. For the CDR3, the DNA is TGTGCCAGCAGTTTATTCGGGAACAATCAGCCCCAGCATTTT. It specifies CASSLFGNNQPQHF.

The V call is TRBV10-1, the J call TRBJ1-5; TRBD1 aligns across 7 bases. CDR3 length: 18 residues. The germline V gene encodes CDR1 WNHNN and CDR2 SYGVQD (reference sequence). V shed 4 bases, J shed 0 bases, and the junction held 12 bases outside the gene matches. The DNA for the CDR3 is TGCGCCAGCAGTGGGAACCCGGGACAGCCATATAGCAATCAGCCCCAGCATTTT. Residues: CASSGNPGQPYSNQPQHF.

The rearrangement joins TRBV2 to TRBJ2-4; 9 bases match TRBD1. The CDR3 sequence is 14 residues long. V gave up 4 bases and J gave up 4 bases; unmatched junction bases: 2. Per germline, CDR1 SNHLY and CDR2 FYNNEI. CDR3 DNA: TGTGCCAGCAGTGTAGGGACAGGGAAAAACATTCAGTACTTC. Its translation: CASSVGTGKNIQYF. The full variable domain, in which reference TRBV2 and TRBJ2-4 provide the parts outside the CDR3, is EPEVTQTPSHQVTQMGQEVILRCVPISNHLYFYWYRQILGQKVEFLVSFYNNEISEKSEIFDDQFSVERPDGSNFTLKIRSTKLEDSAMYFCASSVGTGKNIQYFGAGTRLSVL.

CDR3 amino acids: CASSDGTSGLETQYF. The CDR3 DNA reads as TGTGCCAGCAGTGACGGGACTAGCGGCTTGGAGACCCAGTACTTC. V and J are TRBV6-1 and TRBJ2-5, with 11 bases lining up with TRBD2. This CDR3 is built from 15 residues. Unmatched junction bases numbered 5, after V lost 3 bases and J lost 5 bases. Germline V gene data show CDR1 as MNHNS and CDR2 as SASEGT.

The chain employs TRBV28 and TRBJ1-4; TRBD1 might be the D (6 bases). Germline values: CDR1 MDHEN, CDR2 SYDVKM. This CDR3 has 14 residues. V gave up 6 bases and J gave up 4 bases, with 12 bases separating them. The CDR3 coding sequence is TGTGCCAGCAGACTCGACAGGAATAATGAAAAACTGTTTTTT. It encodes CASRLDRNNEKLFF.

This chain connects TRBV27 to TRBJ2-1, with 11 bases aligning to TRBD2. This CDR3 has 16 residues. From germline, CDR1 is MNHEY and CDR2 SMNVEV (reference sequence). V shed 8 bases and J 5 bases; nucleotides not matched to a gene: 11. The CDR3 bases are TGTGCCAGCCGCCCCGGCGCTAGCGGGAGGAACAATGAGCAGTTCTTC. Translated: CASRPGASGRNNEQFF.

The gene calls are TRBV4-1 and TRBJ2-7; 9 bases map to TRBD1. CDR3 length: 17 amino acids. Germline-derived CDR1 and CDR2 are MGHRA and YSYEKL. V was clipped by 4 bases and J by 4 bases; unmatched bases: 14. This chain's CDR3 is CASSPAGTGRGMYEQYF. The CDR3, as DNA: TGCGCCAGCAGCCCAGCTGGGACAGGGCGAGGTATGTACGAGCAGTACTTC.

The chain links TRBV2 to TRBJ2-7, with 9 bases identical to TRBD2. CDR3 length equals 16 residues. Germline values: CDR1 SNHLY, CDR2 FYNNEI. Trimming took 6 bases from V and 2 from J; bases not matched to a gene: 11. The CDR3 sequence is CASRFDKAGGTYEQYF. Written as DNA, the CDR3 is TGTGCCAGCAGGTTTGATAAAGCGGGAGGTACCTACGAGCAGTACTTC.